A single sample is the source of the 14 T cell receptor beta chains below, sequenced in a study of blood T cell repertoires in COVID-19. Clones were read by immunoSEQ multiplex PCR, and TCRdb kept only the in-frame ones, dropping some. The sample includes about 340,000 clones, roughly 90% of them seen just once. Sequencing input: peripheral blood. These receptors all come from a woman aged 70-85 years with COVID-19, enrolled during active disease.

DNA of the CDR3: TGTGCCAGCAGTTACTCCGGACAGAATCAGCCCCAGCATTTT. Protein product: CASSYSGQNQPQHF. The chain combines TRBV6-6 with TRBJ1-5; tentative D call: TRBD1 (6 bases). The CDR3 is 14 residues long. Trimming shortened V by 0 bases and J by 4 bases, and 7 bases separated the two germline ends. Germline CDR1 and CDR2: MNHNY and SVGAGI (reference sequence).

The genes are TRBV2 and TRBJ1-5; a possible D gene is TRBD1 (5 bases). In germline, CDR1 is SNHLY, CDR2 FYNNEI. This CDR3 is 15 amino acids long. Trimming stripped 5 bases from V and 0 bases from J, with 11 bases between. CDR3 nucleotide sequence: TGTGCCAGCAGTTCGGGACTTTATAGCAATCAGCCCCAGCATTTT. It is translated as CASSSGLYSNQPQHF.

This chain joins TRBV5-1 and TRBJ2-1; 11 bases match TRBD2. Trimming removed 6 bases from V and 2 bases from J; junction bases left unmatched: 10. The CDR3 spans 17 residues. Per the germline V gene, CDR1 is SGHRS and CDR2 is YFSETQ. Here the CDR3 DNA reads TGCGCCAGCAAGTTTCTAGCGGGGGGTCCAGCCTACAATGAGCAGTTCTTC. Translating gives CASKFLAGGPAYNEQFF.

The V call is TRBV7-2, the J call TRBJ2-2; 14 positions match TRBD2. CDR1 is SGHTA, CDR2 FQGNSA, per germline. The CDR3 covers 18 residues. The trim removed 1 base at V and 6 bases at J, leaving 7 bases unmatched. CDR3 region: CASSLGGTSGGRAGELFF. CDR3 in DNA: TGTGCCAGCAGCTTAGGCGGGACTAGCGGGGGTAGGGCCGGGGAGCTGTTTTTT.

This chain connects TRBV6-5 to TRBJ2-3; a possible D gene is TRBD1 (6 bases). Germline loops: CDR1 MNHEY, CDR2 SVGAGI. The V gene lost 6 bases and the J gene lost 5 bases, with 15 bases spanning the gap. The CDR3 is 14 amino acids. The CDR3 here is CASRAPGQRDTQYF. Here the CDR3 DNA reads TGTGCCAGCAGAGCTCCGGGACAAAGAGATACGCAGTATTTT.

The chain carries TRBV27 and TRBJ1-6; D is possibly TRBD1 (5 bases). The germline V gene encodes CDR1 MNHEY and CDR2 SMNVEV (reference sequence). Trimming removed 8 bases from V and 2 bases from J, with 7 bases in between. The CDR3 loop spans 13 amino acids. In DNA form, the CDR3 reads TGTGCCAGCTGGGGGGCCTATAATTCACCCCTCCACTTT. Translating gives CASWGAYNSPLHF.

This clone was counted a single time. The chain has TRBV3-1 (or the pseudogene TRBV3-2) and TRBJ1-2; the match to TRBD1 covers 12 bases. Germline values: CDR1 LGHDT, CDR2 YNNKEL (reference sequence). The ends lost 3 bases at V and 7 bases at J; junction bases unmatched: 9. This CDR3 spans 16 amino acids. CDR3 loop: CASSHQPGQGAGGYTF. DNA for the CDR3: TGTGCCAGCAGCCATCAGCCGGGACAGGGGGCCGGTGGCTACACCTTC.

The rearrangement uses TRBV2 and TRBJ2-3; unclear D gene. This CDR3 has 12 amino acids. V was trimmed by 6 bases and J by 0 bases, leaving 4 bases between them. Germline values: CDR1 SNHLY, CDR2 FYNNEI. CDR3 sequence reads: CASRASTDTQYF. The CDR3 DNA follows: TGTGCCAGCAGGGCTAGCACAGATACGCAGTATTTT.

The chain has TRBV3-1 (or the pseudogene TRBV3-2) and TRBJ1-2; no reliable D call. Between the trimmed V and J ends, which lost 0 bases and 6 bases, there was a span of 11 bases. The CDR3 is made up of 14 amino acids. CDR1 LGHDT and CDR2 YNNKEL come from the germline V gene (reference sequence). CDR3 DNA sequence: TGTGCCAGCAGCCAAGAGTCCCCCAGTGATGGCTACACCTTC. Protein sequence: CASSQESPSDGYTF.

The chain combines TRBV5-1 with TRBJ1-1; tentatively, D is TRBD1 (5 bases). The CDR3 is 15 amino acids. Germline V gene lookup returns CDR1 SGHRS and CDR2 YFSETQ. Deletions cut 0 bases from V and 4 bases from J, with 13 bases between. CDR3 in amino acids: CASSLGTGGSTEAFF. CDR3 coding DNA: TGCGCCAGCAGCTTGGGTACGGGGGGAAGCACTGAAGCTTTCTTT.

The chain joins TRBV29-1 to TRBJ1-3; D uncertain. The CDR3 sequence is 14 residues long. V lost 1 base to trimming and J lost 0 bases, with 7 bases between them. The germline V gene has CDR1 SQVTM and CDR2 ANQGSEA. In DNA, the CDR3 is TGCAGCGTTGAAGCTCGGAGCTCTGGAAACACCATATATTTT. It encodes CSVEARSSGNTIYF.

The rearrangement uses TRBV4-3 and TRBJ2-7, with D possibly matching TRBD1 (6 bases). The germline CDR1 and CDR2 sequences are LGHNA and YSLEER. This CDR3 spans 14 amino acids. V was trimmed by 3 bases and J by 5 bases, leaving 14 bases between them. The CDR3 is CASSHGAGTNEQYF. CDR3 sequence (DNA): TGCGCCAGCAGCCATGGAGCCGGGACAAACGAGCAGTACTTC.

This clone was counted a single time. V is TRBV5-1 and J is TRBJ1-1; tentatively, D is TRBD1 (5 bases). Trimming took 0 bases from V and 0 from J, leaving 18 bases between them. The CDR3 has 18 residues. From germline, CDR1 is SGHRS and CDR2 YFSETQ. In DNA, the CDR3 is TGCGCCAGCAGCTTGGCATGGGGGATGGAGGGTATGAACACTGAAGCTTTCTTT. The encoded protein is CASSLAWGMEGMNTEAFF.

The CDR3 region has the DNA TGTGCCAGCAGCTACTGGGCCGAGCAGTACTTC. This gives the protein CASSYWAEQYF. The V and J genes are TRBV11-2 and TRBJ2-7; D is unclear. Per the germline V gene, CDR1 is SGHAT and CDR2 is FQNNGV. Trimming stripped 4 bases from V and 6 bases from J, with 7 bases between. The CDR3 is 11 amino acids.